This T cell receptor beta chain appears in the sequencing data of a study of shared clonotypes between healthy human individuals. Using immunoSEQ multiplex PCR, the repertoire was profiled, and TCRdb retains in-frame clones only, with some absent. The data hold around 2.3 million clones, with about 94% observed a single time. This sequence was found in a man between 18 and 29 years old in good health. The sample was naive CD4+ T cells sorted from blood. Subset noted: CD45RA+ positively selected.

The CDR3 sequence: CAWGGGSPGNTIYF. Here the CDR3 DNA reads TGTGCCTGGGGAGGTGGGTCCCCAGGAAACACCATATATTTT. The rearrangement uses TRBV30 and TRBJ1-3; no clear D. The CDR3 consists of 14 residues. From germline, CDR1 is GTSNPN and CDR2 SVGIG (reference sequence). V was clipped by 5 bases and J by 4 bases, with 15 bases between them.